The present T cell receptor (beta chain) was sequenced within a study of T cell clonotyping in hematopoietic cell transplantation. The study's findings and limits: Few recipient clonotypes overlapped donors; over 95% were de novo at given depth. Graft donor and pretransplant recipient Inverse Simpson Index values predicted broader posttransplant TCR diversity. Recipient TCR diversity dropped after transplant; expanded clonotypes rose from day 30 to 180. Without cell sorting, CD4 versus CD8 contributions remain unresolved.

Assay used: immunoSEQ multiplex PCR; TCRdb lists only in-frame clones, some missing. The sample records roughly 12,000 clones, under 50% being singletons. This clone was seen more than once but under ten times. Its antigen is not known. Germline V gene lookup returns CDR1 GTSNPN and CDR2 SVGIG (reference sequence). With 5 bases removed from V and 3 bases from J, the gap between germline ends came to 13 bases. The CDR3 is 13 amino acids. The sequenced sample was peripheral blood mononuclear cells. The clonotype comes from a man aged 50 or older in good health. Some clones in this sample may be carry-over from other donors' samples. The chain links TRBV30 to TRBJ1-1, with unresolved D. The CDR3 loop reads CAWSPWEDTEAFF. In DNA, the CDR3 is TGTGCCTGGTCCCCATGGGAGGACACTGAAGCTTTCTTT.